The 29 T cell receptor beta chains presented below share a single source sample, sequenced in a study of cytomegalovirus exposure and HLA in healthy donors. This PCR relied on a set of 60 Vbeta primers and 13 Jbeta primers. Sequencing was performed with immunoSEQ multiplex PCR; in TCRdb, only in-frame clones are kept and a portion is missing. The table includes some 150,000 clones, about three quarters detected once. The sample was PBMCs. Receptors were obtained from a woman aged 40 to 50 in good health and CMV-seronegative.

The table lists this clone with a few counts. The V call is TRBV6-5, the J call TRBJ1-3, with 7 nucleotides matching TRBD1. Germline V gives CDR1 MNHEY, CDR2 SVGAGI. This CDR3 is 14 amino acids long. V trimming: 6 bases; J trimming: 3 bases; junction bases outside the gene matches: 5. The CDR3 DNA is TGTGCCAGCAGGGAGGGGGCTGGTGGAAACACCATATATTTT. It encodes CASREGAGGNTIYF.

The chain links TRBV28 to TRBJ2-1; TRBD1 aligns across 8 bases. V was pared by 5 bases and J by 3 bases, with 3 bases of the junction left unmatched. In germline, CDR1 is MDHEN, CDR2 SYDVKM. The CDR3 spans 14 residues. The CDR3 reads CASSRDRSYNEQFF. The CDR3 coding sequence is TGTGCCAGCAGTAGGGACAGGAGCTACAATGAGCAGTTCTTC.

This clone was found a few times. This chain's CDR3 is CASSPEERTLGTQYF. The CDR3 DNA sequence: TGCGCCAGCAGCCCGGAGGAACGGACTCTTGGTACGCAGTATTTT. The chain carries TRBV4-1 and TRBJ2-3; tentatively, D is TRBD2 (5 bases). This CDR3 has 15 amino acids. With 4 bases removed from V and 8 bases from J, the gap between germline ends came to 19 bases. CDR1 is MGHRA and CDR2 is YSYEKL in the germline V gene.

The rearrangement uses TRBV11-3 and TRBJ2-5, with 7 positions matching TRBD1. The length of the CDR3 is 14 residues. Germline assignment: CDR1 SGHNT and CDR2 YENEEA. V shed 1 base, J shed 5 bases, and the junction held 4 bases outside the gene matches. The CDR3: CASSLGQGGETQYF. CDR3 nucleotide sequence: TGTGCCAGCAGCTTAGGACAGGGCGGGGAGACCCAGTACTTC.

The chain combines TRBV2 with TRBJ2-7; D remains unclear. Germline CDR1 is SNHLY and CDR2 is FYNNEI. There are 16 residues in the CDR3. Trimming took 5 bases from V and 7 from J, leaving 24 bases between them. The CDR3 spells CASSPFLVQAHGEQYF. The CDR3 nucleotides are TGTGCCAGCAGTCCCTTCCTGGTGCAGGCGCATGGGGAGCAGTACTTC.

DNA of the CDR3: TGTGCCAGCAGTCGACAGGGAGTGGCTAATGAAAAACTGTTTTTT. Its protein product is CASSRQGVANEKLFF. The genes are TRBV2 and TRBJ1-4; 7 nucleotides line up with TRBD1. The CDR3 totals 15 residues. The germline CDR1 and CDR2 sequences are SNHLY and FYNNEI. The trim removed 5 bases at V and 3 bases at J, leaving 6 bases unmatched. The variable domain in full, completed from reference TRBV2 and TRBJ1-4, reads EPEVTQTPSHQVTQMGQEVILRCVPISNHLYFYWYRQILGQKVEFLVSFYNNEISEKSEIFDDQFSVERPDGSNFTLKIRSTKLEDSAMYFCASSRQGVANEKLFFGSGTQLSVL.

The chain couples TRBV11-3 to TRBJ2-4; TRBD1 matches 9 bases. J lost 3 bases, V lost 4 bases, and 7 bases had no gene match. This CDR3 contains 16 residues. Germline V gives CDR1 SGHNT, CDR2 YENEEA. The CDR3 DNA reads TGTGCCAGCAGCTCTAACAGGGGGCAAGTCAAAAACATTCAGTACTTC. Encoded protein: CASSSNRGQVKNIQYF.

The V call is TRBV10-3, the J call TRBJ1-3; 9 bases fit TRBD1. The ends lost 6 bases at V and 0 bases at J; junction bases unmatched: 9. The CDR3 is made up of 17 amino acids. Germline assignment: CDR1 ENHRY and CDR2 SYGVKD. The CDR3 loop is CAISLGQGLNSGNTIYF. CDR3 nucleotide sequence: TGTGCCATCAGCCTGGGACAGGGATTAAACTCTGGAAACACCATATATTTT.

The V gene is TRBV19, the J gene TRBJ1-5; D is ambiguous. The CDR3 sequence is 14 residues long. Germline V gene lookup returns CDR1 LNHDA and CDR2 SQIVND (reference sequence). The ends were cut back, 3 bases at V and 5 bases at J, with 11 bases in the middle. The CDR3 reads CASSMATVDQPQHF. CDR3 DNA sequence: TGTGCCAGTAGTATGGCTACAGTCGATCAGCCCCAGCATTTT.

The CDR3 DNA reads as TGTGCCAGCAGCTTAGAGTCTAGCGGCCCGTCCTACGAGCAGTACTTC. This codes for CASSLESSGPSYEQYF. The chain links TRBV7-8 to TRBJ2-7; TRBD2 matches 7 bases. This CDR3 has 16 residues. Trimming took 1 base from V and 1 from J; bases not matched to a gene: 7. Germline CDR1 reads SGHVS; CDR2 reads FQNEAQ.

This clone came up a few times. The chain uses TRBV6-5 and TRBJ1-1, with a possible D match to TRBD1 (5 bases). The germline V gene encodes CDR1 MNHEY and CDR2 SVGAGI. Deletions cut 4 bases from V and 5 bases from J, with 14 bases between. The length of the CDR3 is 14 residues. This CDR3 is CASSSIRVMTEAFF. Here the CDR3 DNA reads TGTGCCAGCAGTTCAATCAGGGTCATGACTGAAGCTTTCTTT.

The chain links TRBV7-9 to TRBJ1-5; 10 bases are a match to TRBD1. The trim removed 4 bases at V and 4 bases at J, leaving 7 bases unmatched. The CDR3 consists of 16 residues. The germline V gene has CDR1 SEHNR and CDR2 FQNEAQ (reference sequence). This chain's CDR3 is CASSSTGTGVNQPQHF. CDR3 nucleotide sequence: TGTGCCAGCAGCTCTACCGGGACAGGGGTGAATCAGCCCCAGCATTTT.

The chain links TRBV30 to TRBJ1-2; D possibly corresponds to TRBD1 (5 bases). The germline V gene encodes CDR1 GTSNPN and CDR2 SVGIG (reference sequence). V was cut by 5 bases and J by 8 bases, with 15 bases left in between. The CDR3 runs to 12 residues. CDR3 region: CAWESRAVGYTF. The DNA for the CDR3 is TGTGCCTGGGAAAGCAGGGCGGTGGGCTACACCTTC.

This clone has just one count. The chain couples TRBV5-1 to TRBJ2-1; D is perhaps TRBD1 (5 bases). Looked up from germline, CDR1 is SGHRS and CDR2 is YFSETQ. The V end lost 0 bases, the J end lost 5 bases, and 9 bases lay between the germline ends. This CDR3 spans 14 amino acids. CDR3 coding DNA: TGCGCCAGCAGCTTGGGACAGTTCGACAATGAGCAGTTCTTC. Its protein is CASSLGQFDNEQFF.

This clone was counted only a few times. V gene TRBV7-9 combines with J gene TRBJ1-1; possibly TRBD1 for D (6 bases). This CDR3 is 14 amino acids long. Germline values: CDR1 SEHNR, CDR2 FQNEAQ (reference sequence). V was cut by 3 bases and J by 5 bases, with 13 bases left in between. CDR3: CASSFGGALTEAFF. CDR3 DNA sequence: TGTGCCAGCAGCTTTGGGGGGGCTTTGACTGAAGCTTTCTTT. The full variable domain, completed using reference TRBV7-9 and TRBJ1-1, is DTGVSQNPRHKITKRGQNVTFRCDPISEHNRLYWYRQTLGQGPEFLTYFQNEAQLEKSRLLSDRFSAERPKGSFSTLEIQRTEQGDSAMYLCASSFGGALTEAFFGQGTRLTVV.

The chain couples TRBV6-6 to TRBJ2-6, with TRBD1 matching 7 bases. V lost 7 bases to trimming and J lost 2 bases; unmatched junction nucleotides: 5. In germline, CDR1 is MNHNY, CDR2 SVGAGI (reference sequence). The CDR3 totals 15 residues. The DNA for the CDR3 is TGTGCCAGCACCAGACAGGGTGCTGGGGCCAACGTCCTGACTTTC. Its protein is CASTRQGAGANVLTF.

The chain has TRBV4-1 and TRBJ1-3; D not certain. The CDR3 is made up of 18 amino acids. Germline values: CDR1 MGHRA, CDR2 YSYEKL. Trimming removed 0 bases from V and 0 bases from J, with 15 bases in between. The CDR3 here is CASSQELGRPSSGNTIYF. CDR3 bases: TGCGCCAGCAGCCAAGAGCTGGGCCGCCCCAGCTCTGGAAACACCATATATTTT.

This chain connects TRBV27 to TRBJ1-2; D might be TRBD1 (5 bases). CDR1 and CDR2 (germline): MNHEY, SMNVEV (reference sequence). V was cut by 3 bases and J by 6 bases, with 14 bases left in between. The CDR3 is 14 residues long. CDR3 amino acids: CASSLEGTVDGYTF. The DNA of the CDR3 is TGTGCCAGCAGTTTGGAAGGGACTGTCGATGGCTACACCTTC.

This sequence joins TRBV10-3 and TRBJ2-4, with TRBD1 identical over 8 bases. CDR1 ENHRY and CDR2 SYGVKD come from the germline V gene. Losses at the gene ends were 2 bases for V and 4 bases for J; bases not matched to a gene: 1. The CDR3 runs 14 residues. As DNA, the CDR3 is TGTGCCATCAGTGAGGACAGGGGTAAAAACATTCAGTACTTC. The encoded protein is CAISEDRGKNIQYF.

The chain uses TRBV5-4 and TRBJ1-2; 7 bases are a match to TRBD1. V gave up 4 bases and J gave up 7 bases; unmatched junction bases: 7. The CDR3 length is 13 residues. Germline V lookup: CDR1 SGHNT, CDR2 YYREEE (reference sequence). Here the CDR3 DNA reads TGTGCCAGCAGCCAACAGGGGTATAGTGGCTACACCTTC. It codes for CASSQQGYSGYTF.

This clone was seen more than once but under ten times. The V and J genes are TRBV5-1 and TRBJ2-7; 10 nucleotides agree with TRBD1. Germline V gene sequence: CDR1 SGHRS, CDR2 YFSETQ. The CDR3 has 14 residues. V lost 3 bases and J lost 4; bases outside the gene matches: 4. This CDR3 reads CASSSRTGGYEQYF. The CDR3 DNA sequence: TGCGCCAGCAGCTCAAGGACAGGGGGTTACGAGCAGTACTTC.

The chain recombines TRBV5-4 with TRBJ2-1; the D gene is possibly TRBD1 (5 bases). The germline CDR1 and CDR2 sequences are SGHNT and YYREEE (reference sequence). This CDR3 region has 16 residues. V was trimmed by 0 bases and J by 0 bases, leaving 10 bases between them. For the CDR3, the DNA is TGTGCCAGCAGCTTGGAGGGGCTAAGCTCCTACAATGAGCAGTTCTTC. Translated, it gives CASSLEGLSSYNEQFF.

The CDR3 region is CASSLHPTGDGYTF. The CDR3 region has the DNA TGTGCCAGCAGCTTACACCCGACAGGGGACGGCTACACCTTC. The rearrangement links TRBV7-9 to TRBJ1-2, with 8 bases aligning to TRBD1. J was trimmed by 8 bases and V by 2 bases; bases with no gene match: 7. The CDR3 has 14 residues. The V gene's germline CDR1 is SEHNR and CDR2 FQNEAQ (reference sequence).

The gene calls are TRBV9 and TRBJ2-7; D unclear. Germline V lookup: CDR1 SGDLS, CDR2 YYNGEE. V was pared by 5 bases and J by 2 bases, with 8 bases between. The CDR3 runs to 12 residues. The CDR3 sequence is CASSTSPYEQYF. CDR3 nucleotide sequence: TGTGCCAGCAGTACATCCCCCTACGAGCAGTACTTC.

The V and J genes are TRBV29-1 and TRBJ2-4; D not certain. The CDR3 length is 14 residues. Trimming took 4 bases from V and 1 from J, leaving 11 bases between them. The germline gives CDR1 SQVTM, CDR2 ANQGSEA. This chain's CDR3 is CSVVYHEAKNIQYF. CDR3 in DNA: TGCAGCGTTGTATACCATGAGGCCAAAAACATTCAGTACTTC.

V usage is TRBV19 and J usage is TRBJ2-1, with 11 bases lining up with TRBD2. Per germline, CDR1 LNHDA and CDR2 SQIVND (reference sequence). This CDR3 is 16 amino acids long. After removal of 3 bases from V and 2 bases from J, the junction contained 3 bases not matched to a gene. CDR3 sequence reads: CASSITSGGPYNEQFF. CDR3 bases: TGTGCCAGTAGTATTACTAGCGGGGGACCCTACAATGAGCAGTTCTTC.

The chain couples TRBV2 to TRBJ2-3, with 8 nucleotides matching TRBD2. CDR1 and CDR2 (germline): SNHLY, FYNNEI. J was trimmed by 4 bases and V by 2 bases; bases with no gene match: 5. The CDR3 has 15 amino acids. The CDR3 DNA reads as TGTGCCAGCAGTGAACGTAGCGGGGTCGCAGATACGCAGTATTTT. Encoded protein: CASSERSGVADTQYF.

The V call is TRBV5-1, the J call TRBJ2-1; weak D call: TRBD2 (6 bases). The CDR3 spans 16 residues. Trimming cost V 2 bases and J 2 bases, with 14 bases left between them. CDR1 SGHRS and CDR2 YFSETQ come from the germline V gene. Here the CDR3 DNA reads TGCGCCAGCAGCTTAGGAGGGGCAGGGCCCTACAATGAGCAGTTCTTC. This encodes CASSLGGAGPYNEQFF.

The chain employs TRBV6-5 and TRBJ2-3; D gene uncertain. Germline CDR1 reads MNHEY; CDR2 reads SVGAGI. V was cut by 5 bases and J by 2 bases, with 14 bases left in between. This CDR3 comprises 15 residues. The CDR3 region is CASSHPQSPTDTQYF. Here the CDR3 DNA reads TGTGCCAGCAGTCACCCACAGAGCCCCACAGATACGCAGTATTTT.